This T cell receptor (beta chain) was retrieved from a study of blood T cell repertoires in COVID-19. Study details: Some COVID-19 samples were acute and others convalescent; all came from the United States, Italy and Spain. Sources were T cells, B-cell-depleted T cells, or PBMCs; the material itself was cDNA or gDNA.

Trimming shortened V by 3 bases and J by 0 bases, and 10 bases separated the two germline ends. Looked up from germline, CDR1 is SGHRS and CDR2 is YFSETQ. This CDR3 is built from 15 residues. Original data processing: Reference gene primers were amplified, and this amplification served to estimate nucleated cell counts. TCRdb's copy holds only in-frame clones and misses some; the assay was immunoSEQ multiplex PCR. That table is the source of V, J and clone size, and D and trimming were worked out from the DNA. The sample contains over 100,000 clones, 81% of which appear only once. This chain uses TRBV5-1 with TRBJ1-5, with D perhaps TRBD1 (5 bases). The sequence was obtained from a woman aged 55-70 years with active or convalescent COVID-19. The specimen sequenced was peripheral blood. The CDR3 loop reads CASSWGGNSNQPQHF. CDR3 DNA sequence: TGCGCCAGCAGCTGGGGGGGAAATAGCAATCAGCCCCAGCATTTT.